Sequencing of this TCR beta chain was carried out in a study of blood T cell repertoires in COVID-19. Whole-study context: Acute and convalescent COVID-19 samples came from the United States, Italy and Spain. In each case, the material was cDNA or gDNA derived from T cells, B-cell-depleted T cells, or PBMCs.

As processed by the authors: Reference gene primer amplification yielded estimated nucleated cell counts. This table comes from immunoSEQ multiplex PCR, and its TCRdb copy is limited to in-frame clones, with some not included. Clone size and the V and J calls come from that table; the DNA yielded D and trimming. Of approximately 70,000 clones detected, 91% appear once; the ten largest clones hold 2.5% to 3%. The germline CDR1 and CDR2 sequences are KGHSH and LQKENI. With 6 bases clipped from V and 2 bases from J, the junction kept 9 bases outside the gene matches. The CDR3 spans 17 residues. Enrollment of patients from Seattle took place during active infection, with longitudinal follow-up.

This TCR came from a man over 45 with COVID-19, enrolled during active disease. Sequenced sample: peripheral blood. This sequence joins TRBV18 and TRBJ2-2, with TRBD1 matching over 10 bases. For the CDR3, the DNA is TGTGCCAGCTCCCTTCGACAGGGGGCAATTAACACCGGGGAGCTGTTTTTT. This sequence encodes CASSLRQGAINTGELFF. The whole variable domain, filled in from reference TRBV18 and TRBJ2-2, reads NAGVMQNPRHLVRRRGQEARLRCSPMKGHSHVYWYRQLPEEGLKFMVYLQKENIIDESGMPKERFSAEFPKEGPSILRIQQVVRGDSAAYFCASSLRQGAINTGELFFGEGSRLTVL.